This TCR beta chain was sequenced for a study of T cells in Graves' hyperthyroidism and ophthalmopathy. Study overall: Peripheral blood was acquired at first diagnosis, ahead of any therapy whatsoever. Regarding the study as a whole: Through a model of 13 V-J features, ophthalmopathy was separated from stable hyperthyroidism.

V lost 4 bases and J 0 bases, leaving 4 bases between the germline ends. In germline, CDR1 is MDHEN, CDR2 SYDVKM. The CDR3 spans 13 residues. This clonotype was counted at least ten times. As yet, its antigen is unknown. The definition of stable Graves' hyperthyroidism was no ophthalmopathy progression within 18 months. RNA transcripts gave rise to amplified TCR beta CDR3 regions. The HTBI primer set was used in a first-round RT-PCR of the TCR CDR3. Each CDR3 protein is one row after TCRdb ran MiXCR on the multiplex PCR reads. Of fewer than 700,000 distinct CDR3 sequences listed, around 15% are singletons.

The sequenced sample was blood. The chain has TRBV28 and TRBJ1-5; no clear D. This clonotype originated in a woman aged 25 to 45 with Graves' hyperthyroidism. In DNA, the CDR3 is TGTGCCAGCAGTTCCACTAGCAATCAGCCCCAGCATTTT. Its protein product is CASSSTSNQPQHF. Complete variable domain (other parts from reference TRBV28 and TRBJ1-5): DVKVTQSSRYLVKRTGEKVFLECVQDMDHENMFWYRQDPGLGLRLIYFSYDVKMKEKGDIPEGYSVSREKKERFSLILESASTNQTSMYLCASSSTSNQPQHFGDGTRLSIL.